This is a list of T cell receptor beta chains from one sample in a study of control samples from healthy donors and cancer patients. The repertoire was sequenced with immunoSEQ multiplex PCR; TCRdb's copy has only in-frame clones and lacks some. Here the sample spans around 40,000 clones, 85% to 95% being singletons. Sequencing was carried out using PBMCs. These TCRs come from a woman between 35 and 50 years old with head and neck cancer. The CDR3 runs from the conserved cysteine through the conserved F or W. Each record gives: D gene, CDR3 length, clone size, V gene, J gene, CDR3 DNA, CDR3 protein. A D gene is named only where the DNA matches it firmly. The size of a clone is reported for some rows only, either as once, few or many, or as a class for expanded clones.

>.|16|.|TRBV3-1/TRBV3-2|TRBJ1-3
TGTGCCAGCAGCCCCTCGGCCGGGGCTCGAGGAAACACCATATATTTT
CASSPSAGARGNTIYF
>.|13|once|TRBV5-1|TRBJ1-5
TGCGCCAGCAGCTTGACGGTAAATCAGCCCCAGCATTTT
CASSLTVNQPQHF
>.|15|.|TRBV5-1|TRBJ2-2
TGCGCCAGCACATTCCTACTCCGGGGCACCGGGGAGCTGTTTTTT
CASTFLLRGTGELFF
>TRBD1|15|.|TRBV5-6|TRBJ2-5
TGTGCCAGCAGCCAAATAACAGGGGTCGGGGAGACCCAGTACTTC
CASSQITGVGETQYF
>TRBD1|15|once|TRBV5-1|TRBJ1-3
TGCGCCAGCAGCTTGGGTGACAGGGAAATTGTCACCATATATTTT
CASSLGDREIVTIYF
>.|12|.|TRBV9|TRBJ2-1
TGTGCCAGCAGCGCAACCGGGGTTGAGCAGTTCTTC
CASSATGVEQFF
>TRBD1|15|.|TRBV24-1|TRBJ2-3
TGTGCCACCAGTGATTCAGGGGGCGAGGGAGATACGCAGTATTTT
CATSDSGGEGDTQYF
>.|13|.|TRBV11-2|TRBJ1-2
TGTGCCAGCAGCCACCTGGACAGCAATGGCTACACCTTC
CASSHLDSNGYTF
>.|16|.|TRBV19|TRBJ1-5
TGTGCCAGTAGTATACTTCAAGGGCTTAACAATCAGCCCCAGCATTTT
CASSILQGLNNQPQHF
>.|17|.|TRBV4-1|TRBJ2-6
TGCGCCAGCAGCCCGCATGAGGCCGCCTCTGGGGCCAACGTCCTGACTTTC
CASSPHEAASGANVLTF
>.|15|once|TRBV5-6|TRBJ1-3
TGTGCCAGCAGCGCTGGACGGTTCTCTGGAAACACCATATATTTT
CASSAGRFSGNTIYF
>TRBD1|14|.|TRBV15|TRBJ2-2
TGTGCCACCAGCTCCAGACAGGGGGCGGGGGGGCTGTTTTTT
CATSSRQGAGGLFF
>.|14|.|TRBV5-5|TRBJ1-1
TGTGCCAGCAGCTTGGCCATCGGGGGCACTGAAGCTTTCTTT
CASSLAIGGTEAFF
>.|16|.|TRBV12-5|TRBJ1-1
TGTGCTAGTGGTTTGGGCTCCGGAGGGTATGACACTGAAGCTTTCTTT
CASGLGSGGYDTEAFF
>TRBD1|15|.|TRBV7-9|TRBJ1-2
TGTGCCAGCAGCACCGCACTTCGACAGGGAAATGGCTACACCTTC
CASSTALRQGNGYTF
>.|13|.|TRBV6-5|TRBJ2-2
TGTGCCAGCAGTCGGACAGCCACCGGGGAGCTGTTTTTT
CASSRTATGELFF
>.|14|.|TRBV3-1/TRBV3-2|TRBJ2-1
TGTGCCAGCAGCCAAGATGTGGGATACAATGAGCAGTTCTTC
CASSQDVGYNEQFF
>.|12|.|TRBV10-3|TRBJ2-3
TGTGCCATCAGTTCGGACAGTTTTACGCAGTATTTT
CAISSDSFTQYF
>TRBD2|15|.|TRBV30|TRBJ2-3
TGTGCCTGGAGTGTAGCGGGGGGCGAGATAGATACGCAGTATTTT
CAWSVAGGEIDTQYF
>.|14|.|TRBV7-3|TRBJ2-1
TGTGCCAGCAGCTCCTACCCGACTGATAATGAGCAGTTCTTC
CASSSYPTDNEQFF